Shown below are 17 T cell receptor beta chains from a single sample sequenced in a study of cytomegalovirus exposure and HLA in healthy donors. Use of 60 Vbeta and 13 Jbeta primers characterized the PCR. TCRdb keeps only in-frame clones here, not all; method: immunoSEQ multiplex PCR. The sample contains about 94,000 clones, approximately 78% of which appear only once. What was sequenced was PBMCs. These receptors were collected from a woman in her sixties or seventies in good health and CMV-seronegative.

The genes are TRBV30 and TRBJ2-3, with TRBD2 matching over 11 bases. V shed 2 bases, J shed 9 bases, and the junction held 10 bases outside the gene matches. Germline assignment: CDR1 GTSNPN and CDR2 SVGIG (reference sequence). The CDR3 covers 15 residues. The CDR3 sequence: CAWSSKGLAALTQYF. CDR3 nucleotides: TGTGCCTGGAGTAGCAAGGGACTAGCGGCGCTCACGCAGTATTTT.

The rearrangement joins TRBV7-2 to TRBJ2-7, with TRBD1 identical over 7 bases. CDR3 length: 14 amino acids. V gave up 2 bases and J gave up 2 bases; unmatched junction bases: 3. Germline V gene data show CDR1 as SGHTA and CDR2 as FQGNSA. The CDR3: CASSLSGQPYEQYF. The CDR3 nucleotides read TGTGCCAGCAGCTTATCGGGACAGCCCTACGAGCAGTACTTC.

This chain uses TRBV11-3 with TRBJ2-5; a weak D match, TRBD2 (6 bases). This CDR3 contains 13 residues. Germline CDR1 reads SGHNT; CDR2 reads YENEEA. Between the trimmed V and J ends, which lost 5 bases and 4 bases, there was a span of 11 bases. DNA for the CDR3: TGTGCCAGCAGCCACAACGGGGGAGAGACCCAGTACTTC. The encoded protein is CASSHNGGETQYF.

This clone was detected once. The chain combines TRBV28 with TRBJ2-7; 7 bases match TRBD1. The CDR3 contains 16 residues. Looked up from germline, CDR1 is MDHEN and CDR2 is SYDVKM. V trimming: 5 bases; J trimming: 1 base; junction bases outside the gene matches: 11. The CDR3 spells CASSPPTGMKSYEQYF. DNA for the CDR3: TGTGCCAGCAGTCCTCCGACAGGGATGAAGTCCTACGAGCAGTACTTC. The full variable domain, with the rest looked up from reference TRBV28 and TRBJ2-7, is DVKVTQSSRYLVKRTGEKVFLECVQDMDHENMFWYRQDPGLGLRLIYFSYDVKMKEKGDIPEGYSVSREKKERFSLILESASTNQTSMYLCASSPPTGMKSYEQYFGPGTRLTVT.

This clone was detected once. The V and J genes are TRBV7-2 and TRBJ2-5; the D gene is possibly TRBD1 (5 bases). There are 12 residues in the CDR3. Germline V gene lookup returns CDR1 SGHTA and CDR2 FQGNSA. The germline V and J ends were trimmed by 2 bases and 4 bases, with 5 bases remaining between them. The CDR3 DNA is TGTGCCAGCAGCTTACAGGGAGAGACCCAGTACTTC. Translation: CASSLQGETQYF.

The table lists this clone with a count of one. The chain combines TRBV28 with TRBJ1-4; maybe TRBD1 (6 bases). CDR1 is MDHEN and CDR2 is SYDVKM in the germline V gene. The V gene lost 4 bases and the J gene lost 8 bases, with 17 bases spanning the gap. This CDR3 has 15 residues. The DNA for the CDR3 is TGTGCCAGCAGTTCGCAGCTAGTAGGGGGAGAAAAACTGTTTTTT. Residues: CASSSQLVGGEKLFF.

This clone was observed once. The chain employs TRBV7-2 and TRBJ2-6, with 11 bases identical to TRBD1. The junction had 0 bases not matched to a gene; V was cut back by 5 bases and J by 0 bases. The germline V gene encodes CDR1 SGHTA and CDR2 FQGNSA. The CDR3 covers 16 residues. The DNA for the CDR3 is TGTGCCAGCAGCGGGACAGGGGGCTCTGGGGCCAACGTCCTGACTTTC. It yields the protein CASSGTGGSGANVLTF.

The V call is TRBV7-8, the J call TRBJ2-2; D is perhaps TRBD1 (6 bases). V was trimmed by 8 bases and J by 1 base, leaving 14 bases between them. Germline CDR1 is SGHVS and CDR2 is FQNEAQ. This CDR3 contains 15 residues. As DNA, the CDR3 is TGTGCCAGCGGACGACCGGGACAGAACACCGGGGAGCTGTTTTTT. Its protein is CASGRPGQNTGELFF.

This clone was seen a single time. The chain joins TRBV27 to TRBJ2-3, with D perhaps matching TRBD1 (6 bases). This CDR3 comprises 12 residues. Germline CDR1 is MNHEY and CDR2 is SMNVEV (reference sequence). The CDR3 region is CASKGVTDTQYF. The DNA of the CDR3 is TGTGCTTCAAAGGGGGTTACAGATACGCAGTATTTT.

Remarks on this clone: Because it lacks the conserved phenylalanine or tryptophan at the end, this CDR3 is likely a read error. The chain uses TRBV14 and TRBJ1-3; D is perhaps TRBD1 (5 bases). CDR3 length equals 17 residues. The germline CDR1 and CDR2 sequences are SGHDN and FVKESK. Trimming cost V 3 bases and J 0 bases, with 15 bases left between them. The CDR3 loop reads CASSQDRRAFSGNTIYL. CDR3 nucleotide sequence: TGTGCCAGCAGCCAGGACCGCAGGGCCTTCTCTGGAAACACCATATATCTT.

The V call is TRBV5-1, the J call TRBJ1-2; D perhaps matches TRBD1 (5 bases). This CDR3 has 13 residues. Germline lookup yields CDR1 SGHRS and CDR2 YFSETQ. The V and J ends lost 2 bases and 6 bases respectively, with 11 bases between them. In nucleotides, the CDR3 is TGCGCCAGCAGCTTTGGGGGGACCGATGGCTACACCTTC. As protein: CASSFGGTDGYTF.

V is TRBV9 and J is TRBJ1-1; D not certain. Trimming cost V 1 base and J 3 bases, with 10 bases left between them. Germline lookup yields CDR1 SGDLS and CDR2 YYNGEE. The CDR3 is 14 amino acids. The CDR3 sequence is CASSVNPEDTEAFF. The CDR3 DNA reads TGTGCCAGCAGCGTAAATCCCGAGGACACTGAAGCTTTCTTT.

J is TRBJ2-5 and V is TRBV5-6, with D possibly being TRBD1 (5 bases). TRBJ2-7 matches the DNA end more closely, so the J call is doubtful. The CDR3 is 14 residues long. Germline lookup yields CDR1 SGHDT and CDR2 YYEEEE. CDR3 DNA sequence: TGTGCCAGCAGCTTGGGGACACCTAACTCCGAGCAGTACTTC. Translated, it gives CASSLGTPNSEQYF.

The CDR3, as DNA: TGTGCCAGCAGTCAGACTAGCGGGAGGTTCTTC. Amino acid sequence: CASSQTSGRFF. The V and J genes are TRBV28 and TRBJ2-1; the match to TRBD2 covers 12 bases. Germline V lookup: CDR1 MDHEN, CDR2 SYDVKM. V was pared by 5 bases and J by 15 bases, with 2 bases of the junction left unmatched. This CDR3 has 11 amino acids. The whole variable domain, remainder taken from reference TRBV28 and TRBJ2-1, is DVKVTQSSRYLVKRTGEKVFLECVQDMDHENMFWYRQDPGLGLRLIYFSYDVKMKEKGDIPEGYSVSREKKERFSLILESASTNQTSMYLCASSQTSGRFFGPGTRLTVL.

The rearrangement joins TRBV4-3 to TRBJ1-1; possible D gene TRBD1, 6 bases. Germline V gene data show CDR1 as LGHNA and CDR2 as YSLEER. The CDR3 consists of 15 residues. V was clipped by 3 bases and J by 4 bases, with 15 bases between them. The CDR3, as DNA: TGCGCCAGCAGCCATCTGACAGGCAGGGTCACTGAAGCTTTCTTT. This sequence encodes CASSHLTGRVTEAFF.

J is TRBJ2-7 and V is TRBV13; a possible D gene is TRBD1 (5 bases). This CDR3 has 11 residues. V lost 4 bases, J lost 8 bases, and 9 bases lay in between. Germline values: CDR1 PRHDT, CDR2 FYEKMQ (reference sequence). The CDR3 sequence is CASSYQGQQYF. The CDR3 region has the DNA TGTGCCAGCAGCTATCAGGGTCAGCAGTACTTC.

The chain combines TRBV30 with TRBJ1-5; tentative D call: TRBD1 (6 bases). Germline V gives CDR1 GTSNPN, CDR2 SVGIG (reference sequence). Trimming removed 1 base at V and 3 bases at J, with 10 bases between. The CDR3 has 14 amino acids. The CDR3 DNA sequence: TGTGCCTGGAGTGGAGGGGGTCACAATCAGCCCCAGCATTTT. Its protein is CAWSGGGHNQPQHF.